This T cell receptor beta chain was sequenced in a study of T-cell reconstitution after alpha-beta-depleted transplantation in children (dated by TCRdb to 2016 to 2017). Concerning the study at large: Using TCR repertoire profiling, the study quantitatively followed how T-cell immune reconstitution unfolded in children after TCRalphabeta/CD19-depleted allogeneic hematopoietic cell transplantation.

The sample holds a few counts of this clonotype. Its binding antigen is unknown. One base away there is no much larger clone; base qualities are not given. The treatment or condition label of this sample denotes: allogeneic hematopoietic cell transplantation with graft depleted of TCRalphabeta T cells and CD19 B cells. Transplant recipients were children who received TCRalphabeta/CD19-depleted allogeneic hematopoietic cell grafts. Here is what the overall study found, with its caveats: Apparently early alphabetaT-cell count recovery about two months after transplant reportedly relied on only several hundred rapidly expanded clones derived from non-depleted graft cells. The frequencies of hyperexpanded clones fell over the following months, and after one year, T-cell counts and TCRbeta diversity were mostly attributed to newly produced T cells. In some patients, the high TCRbeta diversity seen at day 60 was put down to recipient T cells and intrathymic progenitors that had survived conditioning.

The CDR3 runs 17 amino acids, cysteine and phenylalanine included. CDR3 DNA only is kept here, 51 bases in frame from base 1. V is reduced by 4 bases and J by 5 bases, leaving a spacing of 23 bases between them. According to the germline V gene, CDR1 reads SGHTA and CDR2 reads FQGNSA. The protocol used for the library was PCR. The reads were generated on an Illumina HiSeq 2500. To normalize quantification of the TCRbeta repertoire, the TCR libraries were built with molecular barcoding that relied on unique molecular identifiers. TCRdb cleaned the public reads at Q25 with fastp, built clones with MiXCR and kept in-frame beta chains. One record per CDR3 amino acid sequence lists the most common genes and DNA. The sample table contains some 600,000 distinct CDR3 sequences; only one count was recorded for 13% of them. Approximately 2% of the sample is held by the ten biggest clonotypes.

The V and J genes are TRBV7-2 and TRBJ2-5; TRBD2 is a possible D gene, resting on 7 matching bases. The material sequenced was PBMCs, mostly from graft donor cells, taken 360 days after TCRalphabeta/CD19-depleted stem cell transplant. This clonotype originated in a male patient younger than 18 who had a stem cell transplant for acute myeloid leukemia, so the T cells may come from the graft donor. DNA sequence: TGTGCCAGCAGCTCCACCGCTTTTCGTGGGAGGGGGGAGACCCAGTACTTC. The resulting protein is CASSSTAFRGRGETQYF.